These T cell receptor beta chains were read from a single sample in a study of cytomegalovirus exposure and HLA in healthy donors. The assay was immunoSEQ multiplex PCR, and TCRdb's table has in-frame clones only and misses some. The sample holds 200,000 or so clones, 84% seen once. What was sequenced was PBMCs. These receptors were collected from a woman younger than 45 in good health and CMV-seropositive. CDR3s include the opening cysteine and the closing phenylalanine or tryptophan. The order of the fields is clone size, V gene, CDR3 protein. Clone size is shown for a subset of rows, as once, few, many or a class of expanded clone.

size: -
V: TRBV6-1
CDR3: CASSNRVWYF

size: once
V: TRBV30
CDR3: CAWSVRVSTDTQYF

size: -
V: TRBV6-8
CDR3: CASSLRSQPQHF

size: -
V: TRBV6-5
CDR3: CATNLSGKEQFF

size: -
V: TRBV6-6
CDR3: CASQWTSGSYEQYF

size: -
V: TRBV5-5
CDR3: CASSLGTGRPGELFF

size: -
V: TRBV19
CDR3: CASSYQGSNQPQHF

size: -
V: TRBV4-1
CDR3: CASSQTITGTGGRGANVLTF

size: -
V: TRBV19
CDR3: CASSMRRGSYNEQFF

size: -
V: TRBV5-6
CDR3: CASSLLAGTGIYNEQFF

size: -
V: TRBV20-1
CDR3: CSGGVISEAFF

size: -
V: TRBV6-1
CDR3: CASSEWEATEPQHF

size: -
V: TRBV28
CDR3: CASSFLGTGDPGELFF

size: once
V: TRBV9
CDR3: CASTQAGGNLNEQFF

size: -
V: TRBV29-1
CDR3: CSVPRTGTYNEQFF

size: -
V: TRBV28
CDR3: CASRQKTSFSGELFF

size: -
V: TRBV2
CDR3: CASSDIYEQYF

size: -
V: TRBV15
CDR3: CATSRDIAGGQETQYF

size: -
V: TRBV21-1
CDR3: CASTATSAEATDTQYF

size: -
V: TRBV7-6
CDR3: CASSSTSGGYEQYF